The 23 T cell receptor beta chains below were found in one sample sequenced in a study of shared clonotypes between healthy human individuals. Data came from immunoSEQ multiplex PCR; TCRdb stores just in-frame clones and leaves some out. The sample yields roughly 1,500,000 clones, approximately 98.5% seen once. The specimen was naive CD4+ T cells sorted from blood. As for subset: CD45RA+ positively selected. Every receptor here comes from a man aged 25-40 years in good health.

J is TRBJ1-2 and V is TRBV20-1; unclear D gene. Germline V gene sequence: CDR1 DFQATT, CDR2 SNEGSKA (reference sequence). The CDR3 contains 11 residues. The germline V and J ends were trimmed by 6 bases and 9 bases, with 14 bases remaining between them. CDR3 loop: CSAESLSRYTF. The CDR3 nucleotides read TGCAGTGCCGAAAGCCTGAGCCGCTACACCTTC.

The chain combines TRBV5-1 with TRBJ2-3; no clear D gene. V was pared by 4 bases and J by 7 bases, with 13 bases between. CDR1 SGHRS and CDR2 YFSETQ come from the germline V gene. This CDR3 has 13 residues. The CDR3 here is CASSTPTRNTQYF. As DNA, the CDR3 is TGCGCCAGCAGCACCCCTACCCGTAATACGCAGTATTTT.

This CDR3 is CASSWTGTGDGYGYTF. The DNA of the CDR3 is TGCGCCAGCAGCTGGACCGGGACAGGGGATGGGTATGGCTACACCTTC. The chain employs TRBV5-1 and TRBJ1-2, with 10 bases aligning to TRBD1. V was pared by 3 bases and J by 5 bases, with 10 bases of the junction left unmatched. Germline V gives CDR1 SGHRS, CDR2 YFSETQ. The CDR3 consists of 16 residues.

A remark on this clone: Other nucleotide sequences in the sample specify the same CDR3. The rearrangement uses TRBV5-1 and TRBJ2-3; D not certain. CDR3 length: 14 residues. Germline loops: CDR1 SGHRS, CDR2 YFSETQ. The V gene lost 0 bases and the J gene lost 2 bases, with 7 bases spanning the gap. The CDR3 sequence is CASSLAANTDTQYF. CDR3 nucleotide sequence: TGCGCCAGCAGCTTGGCTGCTAACACAGATACGCAGTATTTT.

The chain uses TRBV28 and TRBJ2-3; D is perhaps TRBD2 (6 bases). This CDR3 spans 14 amino acids. The V end lost 7 bases, the J end lost 5 bases, and 16 bases lay between the germline ends. Germline CDR1 is MDHEN and CDR2 is SYDVKM. As DNA, the CDR3 is TGTGCCAGCACCGGGGGAGGACTTAGAGATACGCAGTATTTT. Translating gives CASTGGGLRDTQYF.

This CDR3 is CASSLRRVQETQYF. The DNA for the CDR3 is TGTGCCAGCAGTTTAAGACGGGTCCAAGAGACCCAGTACTTC. This rearrangement joins TRBV28 to TRBJ2-5, with no clear D. V was pared by 2 bases and J by 1 base, with 8 bases between. CDR3 size: 14 residues. CDR1 is MDHEN, CDR2 SYDVKM, per germline.

This chain links TRBV4-3 with TRBJ1-2; D ambiguous. The CDR3 is made up of 16 amino acids. Trimming cost V 2 bases and J 6 bases, with 19 bases left between them. From germline, CDR1 is LGHNA and CDR2 YSLEER. CDR3 region: CASSQSLRGRSDGYTF. CDR3 coding DNA: TGCGCCAGCAGCCAAAGTCTCCGCGGGCGTTCGGATGGCTACACCTTC.

J is TRBJ2-3 and V is TRBV2; 14 nucleotides agree with TRBD2. From germline, CDR1 is SNHLY and CDR2 FYNNEI. CDR3 length equals 18 residues. V shed 4 bases and J 2 bases; nucleotides not matched to a gene: 8. The CDR3 coding sequence is TGTGCCAGCAGTGGACTAGCGGGAGGGAAGAGGGCCACAGATACGCAGTATTTT. It yields the protein CASSGLAGGKRATDTQYF.

V is TRBV29-1 and J is TRBJ2-5; 7 nucleotides align to TRBD2. The germline gives CDR1 SQVTM, CDR2 ANQGSEA. Trimming removed 3 bases from V and 1 base from J; junction bases left unmatched: 5. The CDR3 covers 14 residues. CDR3 DNA: TGCAGCGTTGACAGGAGACTAGCCCAAGAGACCCAGTACTTC. Translated: CSVDRRLAQETQYF.

The V gene is TRBV7-2, the J gene TRBJ1-2, with D perhaps matching TRBD1 (6 bases). Germline V gives CDR1 SGHTA, CDR2 FQGNSA. The CDR3 is 16 amino acids. With 2 bases removed from V and 1 base from J, the gap between germline ends came to 14 bases. The CDR3 sequence: CASSLIGGGVNYGYTF. The CDR3 DNA follows: TGTGCCAGCAGCTTAATCGGGGGCGGGGTTAACTATGGCTACACCTTC. The full variable domain, rest sourced from reference TRBV7-2 and TRBJ1-2, is GAGVSQSPSNKVTEKGKDVELRCDPISGHTALYWYRQSLGQGLEFLIYFQGNSAPDKSGLPSDRFSAERTGGSVSTLTIQRTQQEDSAVYLCASSLIGGGVNYGYTFGSGTRLTVV.

The count of this clone is one. The genes are TRBV5-6 and TRBJ1-2; possibly TRBD1 for D (6 bases). V dropped 5 bases and J dropped 3 bases, with 14 bases sitting between them. CDR1 SGHDT and CDR2 YYEEEE come from the germline V gene. This CDR3 has 14 amino acids. This CDR3 is CASRLYRDDYGYTF. Here the CDR3 DNA reads TGTGCCAGCAGACTATACAGGGACGACTATGGCTACACCTTC.

This chain connects TRBV28 to TRBJ2-2, with 9 nucleotides matching TRBD2. This CDR3 has 18 amino acids. The V and J ends lost 6 bases and 2 bases, in that order; junction bases with no gene match: 13. Per germline, CDR1 MDHEN and CDR2 SYDVKM. The chain's CDR3 is CASSPSGAGGPNTGELFF. CDR3 nucleotide sequence: TGTGCCAGCAGCCCGAGTGGGGCGGGAGGGCCCAACACCGGGGAGCTGTTTTTT.

The chain links TRBV18 to TRBJ2-6; no clear D gene. From germline, CDR1 is KGHSH and CDR2 LQKENI. The ends were cut back, 6 bases at V and 4 bases at J, with 4 bases in the middle. CDR3 length: 12 residues. The CDR3: CASSVGANVLTF. In DNA, the CDR3 is TGTGCCAGCTCCGTCGGGGCCAACGTCCTGACTTTC.

The chain has TRBV19 and TRBJ1-1; D remains unclear. Per the germline V gene, CDR1 is LNHDA and CDR2 is SQIVND (reference sequence). V was shortened by 5 bases and J by 4 bases, with 14 bases between the two germline ends. The CDR3 consists of 14 residues. In DNA, the CDR3 is TGTGCCAGTAGTTTGGGCCGTCAATCCACTGAAGCTTTCTTT. Translating gives CASSLGRQSTEAFF.

V is TRBV29-1 and J is TRBJ1-1, with no clear D. Germline lookup yields CDR1 SQVTM and CDR2 ANQGSEA. The CDR3 totals 14 residues. V lost 4 bases, J lost 1 base, and 13 bases lay in between. The CDR3 nucleotides read TGCAGCGTTGCACGTTGGGGTAAGAACACTGAAGCTTTCTTT. The encoded protein is CSVARWGKNTEAFF.

The CDR3 protein is CASSLSTVTSLSYEQYF. CDR3 nucleotide sequence: TGCGCCAGCAGCTTGAGTACGGTGACTAGCTTGTCCTACGAGCAGTACTTC. The V gene is TRBV5-1, the J gene TRBJ2-7, with 7 nucleotides matching TRBD2. Losses at the gene ends were 1 base for V and 1 base for J; bases not matched to a gene: 11. The CDR3 has 17 amino acids. Per germline, CDR1 SGHRS and CDR2 YFSETQ. Filled out from reference TRBV5-1 and TRBJ2-7, the complete variable domain reads KAGVTQTPRYLIKTRGQQVTLSCSPISGHRSVSWYQQTPGQGLQFLFEYFSETQRNKGNFPGRFSGRQFSNSRSEMNVSTLELGDSALYLCASSLSTVTSLSYEQYFGPGTRLTVT.

This chain uses TRBV29-1 with TRBJ2-3; no clear D gene. V was cut by 4 bases and J by 2 bases, with 13 bases left in between. The germline V gene has CDR1 SQVTM and CDR2 ANQGSEA. This CDR3 is built from 14 residues. The CDR3 DNA reads TGCAGCGTTGCGGAGCCGGTTTCCACAGATACGCAGTATTTT. Amino acid sequence: CSVAEPVSTDTQYF.

The chain employs TRBV15 and TRBJ2-7, with D unclear. V was pared by 0 bases and J by 2 bases, with 14 bases between. The CDR3 has 16 residues. CDR1 and CDR2 from the germline V gene are LNHNV and YYDKDF (reference sequence). The CDR3 spells CATSRDKGNYPYEQYF. CDR3 nucleotide sequence: TGTGCCACCAGCAGAGATAAAGGAAACTATCCCTACGAGCAGTACTTC.

Only one count was recorded for this clone. In the same sample, other DNA sequences code for this CDR3. V and J are TRBV18 and TRBJ2-7, with D perhaps matching TRBD2 (7 bases). CDR1 and CDR2 (germline): KGHSH, LQKENI. The CDR3 spans 13 residues. V was pared by 1 base and J by 7 bases, with 11 bases between. The DNA for the CDR3 is TGTGCCAGCTCACCACGGGGAGGGGGAGAGCAGTACTTC. Amino acids: CASSPRGGGEQYF.

Remarks on this clone: Other DNA sequences in this specimen translate into the identical CDR3. The V and J genes are TRBV20-1 and TRBJ2-3; D is possibly TRBD1 (5 bases). Germline V gene data show CDR1 as DFQATT and CDR2 as SNEGSKA (reference sequence). V dropped 6 bases and J dropped 4 bases, with 5 bases sitting between them. The CDR3 totals 10 residues. The CDR3, as DNA: TGCAGTGCAGGGGCAGATACGCAGTATTTT. Its translation: CSAGADTQYF.

This clone was observed a single time. The genes are TRBV6-5 and TRBJ2-1; tentative D call: TRBD2 (6 bases). Trimming removed 6 bases from V and 14 bases from J, with 17 bases in between. Germline lookup yields CDR1 MNHEY and CDR2 SVGAGI. The CDR3 covers 12 residues. Written as DNA, the CDR3 is TGTGCCAGCAGGAAGACCGGGCGGGAAGAGTTCTTC. This codes for CASRKTGREEFF.

This rearrangement joins TRBV9 to TRBJ2-2; 10 bases map to TRBD2. V shed 0 bases, J shed 7 bases, and the junction held 9 bases outside the gene matches. The V gene's germline CDR1 is SGDLS and CDR2 YYNGEE. CDR3 size: 17 residues. The CDR3 DNA reads TGTGCCAGCAGCGTAGGGCCTAGCGGGAGTCGGGGCGGGGAGCTGTTTTTT. Its protein is CASSVGPSGSRGGELFF.

J is TRBJ2-3 and V is TRBV29-1, with D perhaps TRBD1 (5 bases). V was clipped by 3 bases and J by 2 bases, with 15 bases between them. CDR1 and CDR2 (germline): SQVTM, ANQGSEA. The CDR3 consists of 15 residues. The DNA of the CDR3 is TGCAGCGTTGAGACAGTACCCCTATACACAGATACGCAGTATTTT. It yields the protein CSVETVPLYTDTQYF.